The text below deals with one TCR beta chain. The sample originates from a study of blood T cell repertoires in COVID-19. Method: immunoSEQ multiplex PCR; TCRdb's copy keeps in-frame clones and lacks some. Of around 140,000 clones listed, 81% are singletons. This TCR was sampled from a human donor in a cohort sampled during active COVID-19. Sequenced: peripheral blood.

The CDR3 loop reads CASSRGTVGSGANVLTF. CDR3 nucleotides: TGCGCCAGCAGCCGAGGGACAGTGGGTTCTGGGGCCAACGTCCTGACTTTC. The chain uses TRBV4-1 and TRBJ2-6, with 7 bases identical to TRBD1. The CDR3 contains 17 residues. Germline loops: CDR1 MGHRA, CDR2 YSYEKL. The J segment lost 1 base and the V segment lost 4 bases, leaving 7 bases of the junction unmatched.